This TCR beta chain came from a study of blood T cell repertoires in COVID-19. Germline loops: CDR1 MNHEY, CDR2 SVGEGT. Germline trimming cut 6 bases from V and 5 bases from J; bases unmatched to any gene: 11. The CDR3 has 16 residues. Clones were read by immunoSEQ multiplex PCR, and TCRdb kept only the in-frame ones, dropping some. The sample has about 50,000 clones, 70% to 90% seen once; the top ten hold roughly a fifth. Sample: peripheral blood. The TCR sequence derives from a human donor in a cohort sampled during active COVID-19. The chain couples TRBV6-2 or TRBV6-3 to TRBJ1-5, with TRBD1 identical over 9 bases. The CDR3 protein is CASSQGTGLRDQPQHF. CDR3 in DNA: TGTGCCAGCAGCCAAGGGACAGGGCTGCGGGATCAGCCCCAGCATTTT.